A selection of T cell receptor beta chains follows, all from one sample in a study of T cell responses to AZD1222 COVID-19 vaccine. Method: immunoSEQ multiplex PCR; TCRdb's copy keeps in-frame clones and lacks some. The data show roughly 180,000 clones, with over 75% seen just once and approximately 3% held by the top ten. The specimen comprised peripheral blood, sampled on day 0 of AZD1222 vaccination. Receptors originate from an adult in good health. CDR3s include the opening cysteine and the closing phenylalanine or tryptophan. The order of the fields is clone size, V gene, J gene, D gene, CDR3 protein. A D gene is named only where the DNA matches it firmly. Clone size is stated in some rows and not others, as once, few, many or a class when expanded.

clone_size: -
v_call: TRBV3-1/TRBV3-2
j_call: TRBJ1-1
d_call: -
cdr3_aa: CASSHTTGNTEAFF

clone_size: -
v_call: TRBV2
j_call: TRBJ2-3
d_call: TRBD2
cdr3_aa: CASTGAGVRDTQYF

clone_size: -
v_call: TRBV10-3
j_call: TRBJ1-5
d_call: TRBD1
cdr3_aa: CAISRDSSNQPQHF

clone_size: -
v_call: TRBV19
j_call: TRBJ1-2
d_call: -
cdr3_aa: CASSRGGAGDSDGYTF

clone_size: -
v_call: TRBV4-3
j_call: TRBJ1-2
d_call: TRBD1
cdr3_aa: CASSQEYPGQGGYYGYTF

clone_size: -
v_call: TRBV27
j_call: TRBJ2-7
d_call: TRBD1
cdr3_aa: CASSKQPLQGLEQYF

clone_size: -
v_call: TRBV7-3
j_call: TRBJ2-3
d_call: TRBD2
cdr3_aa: CASSLIPPLGSGGVADTQYF

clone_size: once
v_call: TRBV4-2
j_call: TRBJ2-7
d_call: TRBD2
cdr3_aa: CASSPTPGTSGGAAYEQYF

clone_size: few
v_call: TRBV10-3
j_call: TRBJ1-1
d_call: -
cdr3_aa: CAISALAKALNTEAFF

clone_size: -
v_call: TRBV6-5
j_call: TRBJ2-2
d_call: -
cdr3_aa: CATRLNWDGELFF

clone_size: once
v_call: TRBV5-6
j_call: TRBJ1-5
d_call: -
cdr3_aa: CASSLRSRNQPQHF

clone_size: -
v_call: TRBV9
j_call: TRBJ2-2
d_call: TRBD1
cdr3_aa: CASQTGHTGELFF

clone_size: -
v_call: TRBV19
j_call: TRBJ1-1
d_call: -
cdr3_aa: CASMEQPGIGTEAFF

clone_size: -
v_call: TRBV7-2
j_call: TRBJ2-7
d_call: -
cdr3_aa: CASSLGLARSSYEQYF

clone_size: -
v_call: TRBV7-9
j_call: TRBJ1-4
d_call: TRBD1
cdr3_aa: CASSQLRQGKGEKLFF

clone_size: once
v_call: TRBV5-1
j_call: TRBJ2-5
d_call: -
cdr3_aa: CASSLMLSQETQYF

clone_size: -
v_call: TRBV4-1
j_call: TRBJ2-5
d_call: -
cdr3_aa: CASSQDLLEGSGETQYF

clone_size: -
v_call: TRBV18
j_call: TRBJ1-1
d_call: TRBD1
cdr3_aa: CASSPSGTGGFMNTEAFF

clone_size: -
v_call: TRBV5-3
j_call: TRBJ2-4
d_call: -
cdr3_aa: CARSQGENPWFQNIQYF

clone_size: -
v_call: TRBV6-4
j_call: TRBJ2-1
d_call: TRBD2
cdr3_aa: CASSDSGTTPNEQFF

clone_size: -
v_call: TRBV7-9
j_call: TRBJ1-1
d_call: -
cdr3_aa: CASSLRSGTEPEAFF

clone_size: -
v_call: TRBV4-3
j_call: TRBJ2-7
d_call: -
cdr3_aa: CASSQSIRGPDSEQYF

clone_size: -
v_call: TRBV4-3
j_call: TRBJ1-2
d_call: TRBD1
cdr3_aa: CASSQDGRPGGYGYTF

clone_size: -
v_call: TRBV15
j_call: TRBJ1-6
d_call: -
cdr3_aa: CATSRDRGISNSPLHF

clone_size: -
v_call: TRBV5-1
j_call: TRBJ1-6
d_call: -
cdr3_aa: CASSLDLGSPLHF

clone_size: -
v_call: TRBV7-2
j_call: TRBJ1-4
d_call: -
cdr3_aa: CASSSTGATNEKLFF

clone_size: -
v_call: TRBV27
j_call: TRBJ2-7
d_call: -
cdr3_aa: CASSFSSSSYEQYF

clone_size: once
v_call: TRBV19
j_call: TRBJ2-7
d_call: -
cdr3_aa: CASSIKFSGAFPYEQYF

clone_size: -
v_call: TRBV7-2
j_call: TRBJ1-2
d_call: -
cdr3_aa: CASSSPPGRTASNYGYTF

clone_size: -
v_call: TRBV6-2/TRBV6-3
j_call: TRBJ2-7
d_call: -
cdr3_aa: CASSYGSRDPGGKQYF

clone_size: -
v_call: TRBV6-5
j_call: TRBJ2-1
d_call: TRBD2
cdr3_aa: CASRAGGPTYEQFF

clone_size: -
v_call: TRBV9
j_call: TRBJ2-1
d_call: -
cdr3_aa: CASSVAERREQFF

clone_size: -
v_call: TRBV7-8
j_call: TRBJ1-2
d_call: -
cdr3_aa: CASSPSIWGGYTF

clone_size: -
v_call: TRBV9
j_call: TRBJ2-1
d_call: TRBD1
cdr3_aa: CASSVVGTGTEQFF

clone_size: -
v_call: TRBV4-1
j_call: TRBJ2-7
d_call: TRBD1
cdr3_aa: CASSQDSGTGYYEQYF

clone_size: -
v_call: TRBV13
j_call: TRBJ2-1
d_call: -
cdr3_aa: CASSSEVNEQFF

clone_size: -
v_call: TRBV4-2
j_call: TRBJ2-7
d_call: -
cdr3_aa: CASSQEWSSLHYEQYF

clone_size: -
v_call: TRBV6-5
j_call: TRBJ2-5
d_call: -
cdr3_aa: CASKTVQETQYF

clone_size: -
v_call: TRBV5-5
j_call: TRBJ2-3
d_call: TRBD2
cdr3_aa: CASSFGGAGNTDTQYF

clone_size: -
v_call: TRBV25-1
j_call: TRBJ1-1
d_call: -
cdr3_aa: CASSELGGGAFF

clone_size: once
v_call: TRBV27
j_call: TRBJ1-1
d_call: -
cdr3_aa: CASSPLLGANTEAFF

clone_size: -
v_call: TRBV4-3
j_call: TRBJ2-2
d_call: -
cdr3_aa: CASSQDNAGRATGELFF

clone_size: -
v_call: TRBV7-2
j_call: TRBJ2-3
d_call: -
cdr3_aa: CASTLGGALSTDTQYF

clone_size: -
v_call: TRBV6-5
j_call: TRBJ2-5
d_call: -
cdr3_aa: CASSYLRSGGIETQYF